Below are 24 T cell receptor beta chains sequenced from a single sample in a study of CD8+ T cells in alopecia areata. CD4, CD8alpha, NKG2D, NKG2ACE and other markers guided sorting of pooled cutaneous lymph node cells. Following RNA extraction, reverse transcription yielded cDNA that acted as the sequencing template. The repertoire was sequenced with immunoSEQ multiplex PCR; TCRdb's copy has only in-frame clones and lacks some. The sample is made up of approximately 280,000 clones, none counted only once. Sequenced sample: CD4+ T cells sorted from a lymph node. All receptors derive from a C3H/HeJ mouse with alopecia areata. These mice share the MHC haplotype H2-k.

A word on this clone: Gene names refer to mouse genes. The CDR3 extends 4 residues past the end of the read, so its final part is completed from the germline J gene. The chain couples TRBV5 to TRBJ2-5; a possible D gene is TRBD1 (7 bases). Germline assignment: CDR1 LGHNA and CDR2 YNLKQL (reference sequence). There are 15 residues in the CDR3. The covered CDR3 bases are TGTGCCAGCAGCCAAGACGGCAGGGGGGAAGAC. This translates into CASSQDGRGED. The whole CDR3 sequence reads CASSQDGRGEDTQYF.

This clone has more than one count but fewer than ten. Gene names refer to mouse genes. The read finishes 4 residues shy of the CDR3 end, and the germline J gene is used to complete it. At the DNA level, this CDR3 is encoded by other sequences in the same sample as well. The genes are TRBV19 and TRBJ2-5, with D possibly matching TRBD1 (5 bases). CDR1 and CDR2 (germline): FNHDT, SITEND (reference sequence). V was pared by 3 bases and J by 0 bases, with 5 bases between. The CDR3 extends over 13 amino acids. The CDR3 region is CASSTGNQDTQYF. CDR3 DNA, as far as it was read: TGTGCCAGCAGTACAGGGAACCAAGAC.

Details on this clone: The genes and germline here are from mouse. The CDR3 protein is CASSGGTANYAEQFF. Incomplete CDR3 DNA: TGTGCCAGCAGTGGGGGGACAGCTAACTATGCT. The gene calls are TRBV13-1 and TRBJ2-1; 7 positions match TRBD1. The CDR3 end is not reached by the read, which stops 4 residues before it; the germline J gene fills it in. Per the germline V gene, CDR1 is NSHNY and CDR2 is SYGAGN. There are 15 residues in the CDR3. The junction had 3 bases not matched to a gene; V was cut back by 3 bases and J by 0 bases.

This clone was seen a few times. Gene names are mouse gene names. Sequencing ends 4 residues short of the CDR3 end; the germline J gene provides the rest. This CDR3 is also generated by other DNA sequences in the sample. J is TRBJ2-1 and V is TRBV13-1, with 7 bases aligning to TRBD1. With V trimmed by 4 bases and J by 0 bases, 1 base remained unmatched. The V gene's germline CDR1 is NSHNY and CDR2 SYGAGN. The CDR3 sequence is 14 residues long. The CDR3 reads CASSRDSNYAEQFF. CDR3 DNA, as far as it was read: TGTGCCAGCAGTCGGGACAGTAACTATGCT.

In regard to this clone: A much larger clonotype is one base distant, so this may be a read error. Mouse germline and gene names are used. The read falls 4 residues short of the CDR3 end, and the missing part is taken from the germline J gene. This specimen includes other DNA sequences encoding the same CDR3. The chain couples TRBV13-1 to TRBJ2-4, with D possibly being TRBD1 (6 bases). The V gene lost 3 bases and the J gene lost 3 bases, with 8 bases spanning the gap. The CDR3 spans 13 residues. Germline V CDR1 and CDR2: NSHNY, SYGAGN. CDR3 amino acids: CASSGGQQNTLYF. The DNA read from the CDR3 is TGTGCCAGCAGTGGGGGACAACAAAAC.

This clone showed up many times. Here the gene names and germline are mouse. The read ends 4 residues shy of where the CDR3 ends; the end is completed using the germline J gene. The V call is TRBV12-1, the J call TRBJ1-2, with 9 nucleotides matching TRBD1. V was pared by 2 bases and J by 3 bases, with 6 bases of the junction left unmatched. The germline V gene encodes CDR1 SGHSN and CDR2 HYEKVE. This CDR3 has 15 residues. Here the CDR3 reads CASSRPDRGDSDYTF. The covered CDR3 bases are TGTGCCAGCTCTCGACCCGACAGGGGGGACTCC.

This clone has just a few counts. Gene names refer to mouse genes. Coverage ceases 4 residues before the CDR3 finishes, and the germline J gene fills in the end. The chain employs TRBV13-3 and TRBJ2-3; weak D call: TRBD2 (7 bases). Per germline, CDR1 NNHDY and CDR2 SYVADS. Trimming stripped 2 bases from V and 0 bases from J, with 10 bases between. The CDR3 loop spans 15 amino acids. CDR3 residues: CASSEKGGSAETLYF. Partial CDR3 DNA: TGTGCCAGCAGTGAAAAGGGGGGCAGTGCAGAA.

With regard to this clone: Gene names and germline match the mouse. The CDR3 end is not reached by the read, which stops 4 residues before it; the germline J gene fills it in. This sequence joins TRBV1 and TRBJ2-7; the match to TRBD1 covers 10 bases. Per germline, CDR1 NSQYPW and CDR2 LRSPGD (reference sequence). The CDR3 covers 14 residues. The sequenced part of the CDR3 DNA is TGCACCTGCAGTGGGACAGGGGGTGGAAAT. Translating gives CTCSGTGGGN. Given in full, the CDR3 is CTCSGTGGGNEQYF.

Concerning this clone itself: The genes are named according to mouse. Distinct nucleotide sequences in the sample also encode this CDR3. The chain's CDR3 is CASSIRQGNTEVFF. Incomplete CDR3 DNA: TGTGCCAGCAGTATAAGACAGGGGAACACA. This chain links TRBV19 with TRBJ1-1; TRBD1 matches at 7 bases. The missing CDR3 end, 4 residues past where the read stops, is filled in from the germline J gene. This CDR3 has 14 amino acids. Germline V gene sequence: CDR1 FNHDT, CDR2 SITEND (reference sequence). V lost 1 base to trimming and J lost 1 base; unmatched junction nucleotides: 1.

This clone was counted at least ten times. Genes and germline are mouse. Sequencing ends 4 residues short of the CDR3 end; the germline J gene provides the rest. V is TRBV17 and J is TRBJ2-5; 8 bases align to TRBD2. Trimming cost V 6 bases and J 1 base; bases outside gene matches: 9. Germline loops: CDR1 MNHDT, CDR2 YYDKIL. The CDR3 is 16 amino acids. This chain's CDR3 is CASRNRPTGDQDTQYF. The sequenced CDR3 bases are TGTGCTAGCAGAAACCGACCGACTGGGGACCAAGAC.

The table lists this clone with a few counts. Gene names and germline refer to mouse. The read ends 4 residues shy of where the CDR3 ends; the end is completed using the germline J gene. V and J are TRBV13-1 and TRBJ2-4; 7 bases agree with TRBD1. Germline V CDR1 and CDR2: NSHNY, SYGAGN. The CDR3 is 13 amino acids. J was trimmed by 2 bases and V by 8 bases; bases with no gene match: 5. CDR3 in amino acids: CASGQVDQNTLYF. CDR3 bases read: TGTGCCAGTGGACAGGTGGATCAAAAC.

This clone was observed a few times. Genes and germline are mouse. CDR3 DNA (partial): TGTGCCAGCAGTATCTCACAAAACTATAATTCGCCC. It codes for CASSISQNYNSP. The full-length CDR3 reads as CASSISQNYNSPLYF. The rearrangement joins TRBV19 to TRBJ1-6; D uncertain. The read gets to within 3 residues of the CDR3 end, and the germline J gene fills in the rest. TRBJ1-6 is reported as an ORF; its role is uncertain. The ends were cut back, 2 bases at V and 3 bases at J, with 9 bases in the middle. CDR1 and CDR2 (germline): FNHDT, SITEND (reference sequence). The CDR3 has 15 amino acids.

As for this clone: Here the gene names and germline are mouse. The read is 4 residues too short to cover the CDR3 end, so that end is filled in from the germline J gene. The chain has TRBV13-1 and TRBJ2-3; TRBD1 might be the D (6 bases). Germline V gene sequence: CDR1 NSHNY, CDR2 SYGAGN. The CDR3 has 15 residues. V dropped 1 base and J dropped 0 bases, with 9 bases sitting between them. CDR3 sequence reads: CASSDRTASAETLYF. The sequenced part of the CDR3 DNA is TGTGCCAGCAGTGATCGGACAGCTAGTGCAGAA.

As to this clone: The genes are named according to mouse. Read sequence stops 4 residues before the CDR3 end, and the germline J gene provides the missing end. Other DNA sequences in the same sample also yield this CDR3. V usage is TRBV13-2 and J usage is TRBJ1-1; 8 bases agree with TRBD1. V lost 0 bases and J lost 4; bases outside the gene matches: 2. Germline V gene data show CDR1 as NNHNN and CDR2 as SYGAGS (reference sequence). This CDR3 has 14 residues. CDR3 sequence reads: CASGDAGGGTEVFF. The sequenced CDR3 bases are TGTGCCAGCGGTGATGCAGGGGGCGGCACA.

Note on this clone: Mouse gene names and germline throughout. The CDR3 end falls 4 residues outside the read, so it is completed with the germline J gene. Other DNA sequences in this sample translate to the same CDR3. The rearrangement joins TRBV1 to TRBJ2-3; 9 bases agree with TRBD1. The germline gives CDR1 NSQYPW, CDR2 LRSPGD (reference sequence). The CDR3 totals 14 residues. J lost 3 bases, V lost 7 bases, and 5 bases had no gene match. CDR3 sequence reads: CTCTPGQGAETLYF. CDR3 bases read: TGCACCTGCACCCCGGGACAGGGAGCAGAA.

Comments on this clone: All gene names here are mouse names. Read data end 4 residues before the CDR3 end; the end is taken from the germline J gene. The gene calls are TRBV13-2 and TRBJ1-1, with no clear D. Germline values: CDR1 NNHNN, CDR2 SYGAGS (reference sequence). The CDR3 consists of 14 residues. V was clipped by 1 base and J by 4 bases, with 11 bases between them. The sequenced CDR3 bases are TGTGCCAGCGGTGATAGAGGGTCGGCCACA. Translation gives CASGDRGSAT. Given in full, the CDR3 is CASGDRGSATEVFF.

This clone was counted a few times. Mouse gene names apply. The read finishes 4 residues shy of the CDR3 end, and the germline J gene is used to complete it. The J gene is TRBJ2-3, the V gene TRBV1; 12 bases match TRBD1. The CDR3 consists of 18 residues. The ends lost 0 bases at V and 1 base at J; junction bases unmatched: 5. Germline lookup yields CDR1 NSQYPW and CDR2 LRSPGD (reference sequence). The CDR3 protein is CTCSADQGQGAGAETLYF. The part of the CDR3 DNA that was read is TGCACCTGCAGTGCAGATCAGGGACAGGGGGCCGGTGCAGAA.

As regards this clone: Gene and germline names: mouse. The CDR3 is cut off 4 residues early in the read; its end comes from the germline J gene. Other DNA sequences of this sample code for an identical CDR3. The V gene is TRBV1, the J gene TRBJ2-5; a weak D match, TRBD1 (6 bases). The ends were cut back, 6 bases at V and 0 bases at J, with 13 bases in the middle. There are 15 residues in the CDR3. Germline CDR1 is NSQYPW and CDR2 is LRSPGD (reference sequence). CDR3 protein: CTCSADSQNQDTQYF. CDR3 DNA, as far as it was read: TGCACCTGCAGCGCGGACAGCCAAAACCAAGAC. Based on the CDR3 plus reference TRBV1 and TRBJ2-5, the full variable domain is VTLLEQNPRWRLVPRGQAVNLRCILKNSQYPWMSWYQQDLQKQLQWLFTLRSPGDKEVKSLPGADYLATRVTDTELRLQVANMSQGRTLYCTCSADSQNQDTQYFGPGTRLLVL.

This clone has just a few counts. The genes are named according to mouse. The CDR3 reads CASAGGGSAETLYF. Incomplete CDR3 DNA: TGTGCCAGCGCCGGGGGGGGGAGTGCAGAA. This chain uses TRBV19 with TRBJ2-3, with 7 bases matching TRBD2. The CDR3 is cut off 4 residues early in the read; its end comes from the germline J gene. The germline V gene has CDR1 FNHDT and CDR2 SITEND (reference sequence). The CDR3 spans 14 residues. Trimming took 7 bases from V and 0 from J; bases not matched to a gene: 5. Full variable domain (rest looked up from reference TRBV19 and TRBJ2-3): GGIITQTPKFLIGQEGQKLTLKCQQNFNHDTMYWYRQDSGKGLRLIYYSITENDLQKGDLSEGYDASREKKSSFSLTVTSAQKNEMAVFLCASAGGGSAETLYFGSGTRLTVL.

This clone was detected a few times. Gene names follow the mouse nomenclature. The covered CDR3 bases are TGTGCCAGCAGTATGGCAGGAGATAATTCGCCC. This translates into CASSMAGDNSP. The entire CDR3 sequence reads CASSMAGDNSPLYF. This sequence joins TRBV19 and TRBJ1-6; D remains unclear. The CDR3 end lies 3 residues beyond the end of the read and is filled in from the germline J gene. TRBJ1-6 counts as an open reading frame of uncertain function. The CDR3 runs to 14 residues. V was cut by 2 bases and J by 5 bases, with 8 bases left in between. The germline V gene has CDR1 FNHDT and CDR2 SITEND (reference sequence).

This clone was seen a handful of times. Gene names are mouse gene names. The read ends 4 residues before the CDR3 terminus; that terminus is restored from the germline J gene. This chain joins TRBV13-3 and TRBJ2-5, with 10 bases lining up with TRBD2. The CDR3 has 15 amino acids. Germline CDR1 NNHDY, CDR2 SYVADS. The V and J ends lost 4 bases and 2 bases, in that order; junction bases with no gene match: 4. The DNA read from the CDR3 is TGTGCCAGCAGTCCTGGGGGGGCGGGCCAAGAC. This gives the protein CASSPGGAGQD. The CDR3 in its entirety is CASSPGGAGQDTQYF.

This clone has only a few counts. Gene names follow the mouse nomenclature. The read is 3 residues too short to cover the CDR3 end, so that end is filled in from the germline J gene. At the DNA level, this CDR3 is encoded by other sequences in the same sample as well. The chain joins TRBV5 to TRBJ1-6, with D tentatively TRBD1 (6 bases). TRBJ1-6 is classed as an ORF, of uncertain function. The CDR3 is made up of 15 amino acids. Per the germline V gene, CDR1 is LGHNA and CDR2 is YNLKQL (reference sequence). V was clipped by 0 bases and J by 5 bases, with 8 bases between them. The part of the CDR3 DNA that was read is TGTGCCAGCAGCCAAGAAGGACAGAATAATTCGCCC. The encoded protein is CASSQEGQNNSP. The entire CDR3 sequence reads CASSQEGQNNSPLYF.

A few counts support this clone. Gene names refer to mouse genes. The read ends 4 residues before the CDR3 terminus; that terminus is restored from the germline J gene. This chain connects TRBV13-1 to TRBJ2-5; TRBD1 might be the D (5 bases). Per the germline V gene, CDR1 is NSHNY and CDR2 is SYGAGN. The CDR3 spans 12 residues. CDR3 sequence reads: CASSGQTDTQYF. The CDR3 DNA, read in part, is TGTGCCAGCAGTGGACAGACAGAC.

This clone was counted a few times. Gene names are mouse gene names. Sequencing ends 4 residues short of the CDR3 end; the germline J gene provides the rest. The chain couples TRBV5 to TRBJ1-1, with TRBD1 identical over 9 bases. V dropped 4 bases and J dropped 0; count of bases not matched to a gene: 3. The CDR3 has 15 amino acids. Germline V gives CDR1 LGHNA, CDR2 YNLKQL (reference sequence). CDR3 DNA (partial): TGTGCCAGCAGCCCCCGGGACAGGGCAAACACA. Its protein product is CASSPRDRANT. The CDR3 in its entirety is CASSPRDRANTEVFF.